The 3 T cell receptor beta chains given below trace back to one sample, sequenced in a study of T cell responses to AZD1222 COVID-19 vaccine. Assay: immunoSEQ multiplex PCR; the TCRdb copy retains only in-frame clones and omits some. Altogether 100,000 to 150,000 clones are present, roughly 90% being singletons, with the ten largest covering approximately 4.5%. This specimen was peripheral blood, taken on day 0 of AZD1222 vaccination. These receptors were collected from an adult in good health.

This clone appeared once. The chain links TRBV25-1 to TRBJ1-3, with D uncertain. Germline values: CDR1 MGHDK, CDR2 SYGVNS. Between the trimmed V and J ends, which lost 1 base and 3 bases, there was a span of 10 bases. The CDR3 runs 15 residues. Written as DNA, the CDR3 is TGTGCCAGCAGTGAATGGTCCCCCGTTGGAAACACCATATATTTT. Translated: CASSEWSPVGNTIYF.

V usage is TRBV18 and J usage is TRBJ2-3; D possibly corresponds to TRBD2 (6 bases). This CDR3 has 13 residues. In germline, CDR1 is KGHSH, CDR2 LQKENI. Trimming stripped 5 bases from V and 5 bases from J, with 11 bases between. The CDR3 DNA follows: TGTGCCAGCTCATTGCGGGACTTAGATACGCAGTATTTT. Its protein product is CASSLRDLDTQYF.

In nucleotides, the CDR3 is TGTGCCAGCAGTTACACAGGGGCGGGAAACACCATATATTTT. This encodes CASSYTGAGNTIYF. The genes are TRBV6-5 and TRBJ1-3; TRBD1 matches at 7 bases. The CDR3 consists of 14 residues. Germline lookup yields CDR1 MNHEY and CDR2 SVGAGI. V trimming: 2 bases; J trimming: 4 bases; junction bases outside the gene matches: 2.